The text below deals with one T cell receptor beta chain. The data were obtained in a study of blood T cell repertoires in COVID-19. Under the authors' procedure: Reference gene primer amplification yielded estimated nucleated cell counts. Repertoires were generated with immunoSEQ multiplex PCR, while TCRdb's copy carries only in-frame clones and drops some. Clone size and V and J calls were adopted from that table, with D and trimming inferred from the DNA. Among approximately 24,000 clones listed, 90% to 95% were seen once. V shed 4 bases and J 5 bases; nucleotides not matched to a gene: 6. Germline V gene data show CDR1 as MRHNA and CDR2 as SNTAGT. The CDR3 has 14 residues.

The source is a human donor in a cohort sampled during active COVID-19. Sequenced material: peripheral blood. The rearrangement joins TRBV6-4 to TRBJ1-1, with 8 bases matching TRBD1. CDR3 amino acids: CASSATTGGTEAFF. Here the CDR3 DNA reads TGTGCCAGCAGTGCCACAACAGGGGGGACTGAAGCTTTCTTT.